What follows is one T cell receptor beta chain and its context. Its target is not known. Different DNA sequences within this sample yield the same CDR3. This specimen comes from a study of tumor-infiltrating lymphocytes in localized non-small cell lung cancer. Whole-study context: Tumor tissue and non-adjacent uninvolved lung came from each patient. The study's findings and limits: Compared with uninvolved lung, tumors showed higher T cell infiltration by TCRbeta sequencing. IM1 and IM2 tumors showed no difference in T-cell fraction.

Generated by immunoSEQ multiplex PCR, the TCRdb table keeps only in-frame clones and is missing some. The sample has tens of thousands of clones, just under 75% seen once. The sequence was collected from a human donor with non-small cell lung cancer. Source material: lung tumor tissue.

The CDR3 loop reads CASSIGQASGNTIYF. In nucleotides, the CDR3 is TGTGCCAGTAGTATCGGACAGGCCTCTGGAAACACCATATATTTT. The chain combines TRBV19 with TRBJ1-3; TRBD1 agrees at 7 bases. J gave up 0 bases and V 3 bases, and 2 bases lay outside the gene matches. CDR3 length: 15 amino acids. Germline CDR1 LNHDA, CDR2 SQIVND (reference sequence).